This T cell receptor beta chain was found in a study of T cell repertoires in cytomegalovirus infection. Comment on this clonotype: Antigen specificity is unknown.

Germline V gives CDR1 MNHEY, CDR2 SMNVEV (reference sequence). V was pared by 4 bases and J by 4 bases, with 8 bases between. This CDR3 has 13 residues. TCRdb reprocessed the reads with MiXCR, giving one entry per CDR3 protein. The table lists tens of thousands of distinct CDR3 sequences, approximately 19% of them singletons, with 40% to 65% in the top ten. The TCR comes from a human donor in good health (CMV status not recorded). Some clones in this sample may be carry-over from other donors' samples. Sequencing used CD8+ T cells from cultured PBMCs, obtained from culture after CMV antigen stimulation. The chain is built from TRBV27 and TRBJ1-3; D call uncertain. This chain's CDR3 is CASSSNPGNTIYF. The CDR3 coding sequence is TGTGCCAGCAGTTCAAATCCCGGAAACACCATATATTTT.